This T cell receptor beta chain was observed in a study of CD8+ T cells in alopecia areata. Whole-study results and caveats: Especially in alopecia totalis/universalis, lesional scalp showed greater clonality than normal scalp did.

TCR sequencing used cDNA made by reverse transcription of extracted RNA. Assay used: immunoSEQ multiplex PCR; TCRdb lists only in-frame clones, some missing. The sample has 200,000 to 250,000 clones, 50% to 60% seen once. This clone was found once. Its specificity is not known. The V end lost 4 bases, the J end lost 8 bases, and 17 bases lay between the germline ends. The CDR3 has 13 residues. Germline CDR1 and CDR2: GTSNPN and SVGIG (reference sequence). This TCR was sampled from a human donor with alopecia areata. J is TRBJ1-1 and V is TRBV30; D uncertain. Sequencing was performed on CD4+ T cells sorted from blood, taken at week 0. The CDR3 loop reads CAWKLSANGEAFF. CDR3 in DNA: TGTGCCTGGAAGCTGTCGGCGAACGGGGAAGCTTTCTTT.